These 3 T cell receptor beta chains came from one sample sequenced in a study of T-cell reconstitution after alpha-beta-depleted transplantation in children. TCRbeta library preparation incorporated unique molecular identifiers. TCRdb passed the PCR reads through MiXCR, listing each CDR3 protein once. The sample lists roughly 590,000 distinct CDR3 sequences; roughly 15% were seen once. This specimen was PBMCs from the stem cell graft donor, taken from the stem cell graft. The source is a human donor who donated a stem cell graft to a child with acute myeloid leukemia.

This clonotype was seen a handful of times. The CDR3 DNA follows: TGCAGTGCTGTGTTAGGGGGGGTCGGGGAGCTGTTTTTT. Translation gives CSAVLGGVGELFF. The chain combines TRBV20-1 with TRBJ2-2; tentative D call: TRBD2 (7 bases). The germline gives CDR1 DFQATT, CDR2 SNEGSKA (reference sequence). The V end lost 5 bases, the J end lost 7 bases, and 14 bases lay between the germline ends. This CDR3 has 13 residues.

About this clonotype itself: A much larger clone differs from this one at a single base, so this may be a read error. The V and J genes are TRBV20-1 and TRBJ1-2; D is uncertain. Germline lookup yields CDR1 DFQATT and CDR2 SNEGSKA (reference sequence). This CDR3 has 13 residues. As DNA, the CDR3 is TGCAGTGCTAGAGCCGGGAGTTGGGCCGGCTACGCCTTC. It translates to CSARAGSWAGYAF.

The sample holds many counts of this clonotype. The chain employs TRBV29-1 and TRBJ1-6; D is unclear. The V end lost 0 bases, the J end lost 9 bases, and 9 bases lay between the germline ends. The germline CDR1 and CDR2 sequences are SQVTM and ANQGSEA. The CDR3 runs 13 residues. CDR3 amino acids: CSVEDQAGSPLHF. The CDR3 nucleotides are TGCAGCGTTGAAGATCAGGCGGGTTCACCCCTCCACTTT.